The 12 T cell receptor beta chains below all came from one sample that was sequenced in a study of T cells in narcolepsy. This table comes from immunoSEQ multiplex PCR, and its TCRdb copy is limited to in-frame clones, with some not included. The sample records 20,000 to 30,000 clones, 70% to 90% being singletons. Material: memory (CD45RA-) CD4+ T cells from blood. The receptors shown here come from a human donor in good health.

The chain combines TRBV4-2 with TRBJ2-7, with D perhaps TRBD1 (6 bases). Germline-derived CDR1 and CDR2 are LGHNA and YNFKEQ. Trimming stripped 3 bases from V and 1 base from J, with 13 bases between. This CDR3 is built from 15 residues. The CDR3, as DNA: TGTGCCAGCAGCCAGGTACAGGGTGGTTCCTACGAGCAGTACTTC. The encoded protein is CASSQVQGGSYEQYF.

Note on this clone: Other DNA sequences from this sample encode an identical CDR3 as well. The genes are TRBV5-3 and TRBJ1-4; a possible D gene is TRBD1 (5 bases). TRBV5-3 counts as an open reading frame of uncertain function. V was cut by 0 bases and J by 14 bases, with 5 bases left in between. The CDR3 runs 10 residues. The CDR3 protein is CARSLGGLFF. In DNA, the CDR3 is TGTGCCAGAAGCTTGGGGGGGCTGTTTTTT.

The chain employs TRBV9 and TRBJ2-2, with 8 bases matching TRBD2. The CDR3 loop spans 14 amino acids. The V gene's germline CDR1 is SGDLS and CDR2 YYNGEE. The trim removed 7 bases at V and 4 bases at J, leaving 6 bases unmatched. The CDR3 DNA is TGTGCCAGCCGAGGACTAGCTGGCACCGGGGAGCTGTTTTTT. This codes for CASRGLAGTGELFF. Looking up the rest from reference TRBV9 and TRBJ2-2 gives the full variable domain: DSGVTQTPKHLITATGQRVTLRCSPRSGDLSVYWYQQSLDQGLQFLIQYYNGEERAKGNILERFSAQQFPDLHSELNLSSLELGDSALYFCASRGLAGTGELFFGEGSRLTVL.

CDR3 protein: CATSSALVINEQFF. DNA of the CDR3: TGTGCCACCAGCAGCGCCCTAGTTATCAATGAGCAGTTCTTC. This chain links TRBV15 with TRBJ2-1; D unresolved. With 3 bases removed from V and 6 bases from J, the gap between germline ends came to 12 bases. The CDR3 covers 14 residues. CDR1 LNHNV and CDR2 YYDKDF come from the germline V gene (reference sequence).

The chain is built from TRBV19 and TRBJ2-3; D gene uncertain. Germline CDR1 LNHDA, CDR2 SQIVND (reference sequence). The CDR3 has 15 amino acids. Between the trimmed V and J ends, which lost 1 base and 2 bases, there was a span of 10 bases. CDR3 DNA: TGTGCCAGTAGTATAGGTACCGCTCACACAGATACGCAGTATTTT. It translates to CASSIGTAHTDTQYF. The full variable domain, in which reference TRBV19 and TRBJ2-3 provide the parts outside the CDR3, is DGGITQSPKYLFRKEGQNVTLSCEQNLNHDAMYWYRQDPGQGLRLIYYSQIVNDFQKGDIAEGYSVSREKKESFPLTVTSAQKNPTAFYLCASSIGTAHTDTQYFGPGTRLTVL.

The chain uses TRBV19 and TRBJ2-4; 7 bases agree with TRBD1. V shed 2 bases and J 1 base; nucleotides not matched to a gene: 2. This CDR3 has 15 amino acids. Germline CDR1 is LNHDA and CDR2 is SQIVND (reference sequence). The CDR3 loop reads CASSIQGEAKNIQYF. The CDR3 DNA is TGTGCCAGTAGTATACAGGGGGAGGCCAAAAACATTCAGTACTTC.

The table lists this clone with a count of one. V usage is TRBV28 and J usage is TRBJ1-5, with 9 bases fitting TRBD1. V dropped 6 bases and J dropped 6; count of bases not matched to a gene: 9. The length of the CDR3 is 15 residues. The V gene's germline CDR1 is MDHEN and CDR2 SYDVKM. The CDR3 reads CASSRTGDRSQPQHF. The CDR3 DNA reads as TGTGCCAGCAGCAGGACAGGGGATAGGAGTCAGCCCCAGCATTTT.

The V and J genes are TRBV7-9 and TRBJ2-5, with 9 positions matching TRBD2. In germline, CDR1 is SEHNR, CDR2 FQNEAQ (reference sequence). V lost 8 bases to trimming and J lost 3 bases; unmatched junction nucleotides: 7. The CDR3 contains 14 residues. This CDR3 is CASSAGGGKETQYF. The CDR3 coding sequence is TGTGCCAGCTCCGCGGGAGGGGGAAAAGAGACCCAGTACTTC.

The chain employs TRBV6-9 and TRBJ2-7, with D possibly called TRBD1 or TRBD2 (5 bases each). Germline lookup yields CDR1 MNHGY and CDR2 SVAAGI. V lost 5 bases and J 4 bases, leaving 15 bases between the germline ends. The CDR3 runs to 14 residues. Here the CDR3 reads CASSPGTLLYEQYF. DNA of the CDR3: TGTGCCAGCAGTCCCGGGACCCTCCTTTACGAGCAGTACTTC.

This sequence joins TRBV15 and TRBJ2-5; 9 bases align to TRBD2. CDR1 and CDR2 from the germline V gene are LNHNV and YYDKDF (reference sequence). This CDR3 is built from 14 residues. The junction had 2 bases not matched to a gene; V was cut back by 3 bases and J by 3 bases. The CDR3 DNA follows: TGTGCCACCAGCAGGACTAGCGGCAAAGAGACCCAGTACTTC. Translating gives CATSRTSGKETQYF.

The gene calls are TRBV7-6 and TRBJ1-1; no reliable D call. V shed 1 base and J shed 1 base, with 4 bases lying between them. The CDR3 is 13 residues long. In germline, CDR1 is SGHVS, CDR2 FNYEAQ. The CDR3 protein is CASSLEQNTEAFF. The CDR3 region has the DNA TGTGCCAGCAGCTTAGAACAGAACACTGAAGCTTTCTTT. Together with reference TRBV7-6 and TRBJ1-1, the CDR3 gives the full variable domain: GAGVSQSPRYKVTKRGQDVALRCDPISGHVSLYWYRQALGQGPEFLTYFNYEAQQDKSGLPNDRFSAERPEGSISTLTIQRTEQRDSAMYRCASSLEQNTEAFFGQGTRLTVV.

This chain uses TRBV2 with TRBJ1-2; D is uncertain. CDR3 length: 13 amino acids. Germline CDR1 reads SNHLY; CDR2 reads FYNNEI. V lost 7 bases to trimming and J lost 8 bases, with 17 bases between them. DNA for the CDR3: TGTGCCAGCATTGTGCGAAACCTTTTGGGCTACACCTTC. This translates into CASIVRNLLGYTF.